These 28 T cell receptor beta chains were sequenced from one sample in a study of blood T cell repertoires in COVID-19. Clones were read by immunoSEQ multiplex PCR, and TCRdb kept only the in-frame ones, dropping some. The sample lists 60,000 or so clones; around four fifths were seen once. The sample was peripheral blood. The receptor set was obtained from a woman older than 75 with acute or convalescent COVID-19.

The rearrangement uses TRBV6-5 and TRBJ2-1; maybe TRBD1 (5 bases). There are 13 residues in the CDR3. V lost 8 bases, J lost 2 bases, and 10 bases lay in between. Germline CDR1 MNHEY, CDR2 SVGAGI. As DNA, the CDR3 is TGTGCCAGCCGACAGAGGCCCTACAATGAGCAGTTCTTC. It specifies CASRQRPYNEQFF.

The chain joins TRBV6-5 to TRBJ2-3, with 8 bases fitting TRBD1. Germline-derived CDR1 and CDR2 are MNHEY and SVGAGI. Trimming took 4 bases from V and 3 from J; bases not matched to a gene: 9. CDR3 size: 16 residues. CDR3 in DNA: TGTGCCAGCAGTTCAAGGAGGAGACAGGGGACAGATACGCAGTATTTT. Protein product: CASSSRRRQGTDTQYF.

Here the CDR3 DNA reads TGTGCCAGCAGTTTATATCCCGGTTCTGAAGCTTTCTTT. Protein sequence: CASSLYPGSEAFF. V gene TRBV12-3 or TRBV12-4 combines with J gene TRBJ1-1; unclear D gene. Trimming stripped 2 bases from V and 6 bases from J, with 10 bases between. This CDR3 region has 13 residues.

The chain couples TRBV5-4 to TRBJ1-5; D may be TRBD1 (5 bases). Trimming took 3 bases from V and 8 from J, leaving 15 bases between them. The CDR3 length is 14 residues. The germline CDR1 and CDR2 sequences are SGHNT and YYREEE (reference sequence). CDR3 sequence: CASSSWRGREPQHF. CDR3 nucleotides: TGTGCCAGCAGCTCCTGGCGGGGGAGGGAGCCCCAGCATTTT.

This clone was counted only a few times. The CDR3 region has the DNA TGTGCCAGCAAACAGGGAAACTTGGGAAACACCATATATTTT. Translated: CASKQGNLGNTIYF. This chain links TRBV6-5 with TRBJ1-3; D is perhaps TRBD1 (6 bases). This CDR3 is built from 14 residues. Trimming stripped 7 bases from V and 4 bases from J, with 14 bases between. The germline gives CDR1 MNHEY, CDR2 SVGAGI.

The rearrangement links TRBV18 to TRBJ2-2, with 7 bases aligning to TRBD1. CDR1 and CDR2 (germline): KGHSH, LQKENI. Losses at the gene ends were 3 bases for V and 2 bases for J; bases not matched to a gene: 3. The CDR3 spans 15 residues. Here the CDR3 reads CASSPGTANTGELFF. Written as DNA, the CDR3 is TGTGCCAGCTCACCGGGGACAGCCAACACCGGGGAGCTGTTTTTT.

The rearrangement joins TRBV19 to TRBJ2-7; a weak D match, TRBD2 (6 bases). V lost 5 bases, J lost 3 bases, and 11 bases lay in between. The germline CDR1 and CDR2 sequences are LNHDA and SQIVND (reference sequence). CDR3 size: 13 residues. This CDR3 is CASSGGLLYEQYF. CDR3 sequence (DNA): TGTGCCAGTAGTGGAGGGCTTCTCTACGAGCAGTACTTC. The whole variable domain, remainder taken from reference TRBV19 and TRBJ2-7, is DGGITQSPKYLFRKEGQNVTLSCEQNLNHDAMYWYRQDPGQGLRLIYYSQIVNDFQKGDIAEGYSVSREKKESFPLTVTSAQKNPTAFYLCASSGGLLYEQYFGPGTRLTVT.

The V call is TRBV6-1, the J call TRBJ2-7; tentative D call: TRBD1 (6 bases). The CDR3 consists of 12 residues. V lost 3 bases and J lost 10, with 13 bases in between. Germline V gives CDR1 MNHNS, CDR2 SASEGT. The CDR3 protein is CASSDPKQGQYF. CDR3 nucleotides: TGTGCCAGCAGTGACCCTAAACAGGGCCAGTACTTC.

The chain couples TRBV19 to TRBJ1-5, with no clear D. The germline CDR1 and CDR2 sequences are LNHDA and SQIVND (reference sequence). The ends were cut back, 1 base at V and 7 bases at J, with 11 bases in the middle. The CDR3 extends over 14 amino acids. The CDR3 region has the DNA TGTGCCAGTAGTATAGCCGGGTTTGTCCAGCCCCAGCATTTT. It encodes CASSIAGFVQPQHF.

This chain connects TRBV5-4 to TRBJ1-2; the match to TRBD1 covers 9 bases. After removal of 3 bases from V and 8 bases from J, the junction contained 11 bases not matched to a gene. CDR1 is SGHNT, CDR2 YYREEE, per germline (reference sequence). The CDR3 contains 15 residues. CDR3 sequence (DNA): TGTGCCAGCAGCTGGGCTTCGGGACAGGGATACGGCTACACCTTC. This gives the protein CASSWASGQGYGYTF.

The chain carries TRBV12-3 or TRBV12-4 and TRBJ2-1; weak D call: TRBD1 (5 bases). The germline V and J ends were trimmed by 6 bases and 10 bases, with 13 bases remaining between them. This CDR3 contains 12 residues. In DNA, the CDR3 is TGTGCCAGCAGCGCCACCAGACAGGAGCAGTTCTTC. This gives the protein CASSATRQEQFF.

This clone was picked up one time. This chain links TRBV5-8 with TRBJ2-5, with 11 bases aligning to TRBD2. CDR1 and CDR2 (germline): SGHTS, YDEGEE. This CDR3 is built from 16 residues. V gave up 4 bases and J gave up 1 base; unmatched junction bases: 6. CDR3 coding DNA: TGTGCCAGCAGCCTGGGCACTAGCGGGAGCCAAGAGACCCAGTACTTC. Residues: CASSLGTSGSQETQYF.

The chain employs TRBV30 and TRBJ1-1; D is unresolved. Germline V gives CDR1 GTSNPN, CDR2 SVGIG (reference sequence). The CDR3 is made up of 12 amino acids. V dropped 2 bases and J dropped 1 base, with 5 bases sitting between them. CDR3 amino acids: CAWSTSNTEAFF. In nucleotides, the CDR3 is TGTGCCTGGAGTACATCGAACACTGAAGCTTTCTTT.

The chain couples TRBV5-4 to TRBJ1-1; D call uncertain. Germline values: CDR1 SGHNT, CDR2 YYREEE (reference sequence). The CDR3 spans 17 residues. The V and J ends lost 2 bases and 6 bases respectively, with 23 bases between them. CDR3 DNA: TGTGCCAGCAGCTTATCGTCGACCAGCGCCCCGTCCGCTGAAGCTTTCTTT. It codes for CASSLSSTSAPSAEAFF.

The rearrangement joins TRBV29-1 to TRBJ2-2; TRBD2 aligns across 7 bases. This CDR3 spans 12 amino acids. The germline V gene has CDR1 SQVTM and CDR2 ANQGSEA. V lost 3 bases, J lost 6 bases, and 1 base stayed unmatched. Here the CDR3 DNA reads TGCAGCGTTGACGGGGGGTCCGGGGAGCTGTTTTTT. Its protein product is CSVDGGSGELFF.

V and J are TRBV5-4 and TRBJ1-4, with 8 bases fitting TRBD1. Germline lookup yields CDR1 SGHNT and CDR2 YYREEE (reference sequence). The CDR3 consists of 16 residues. The J segment lost 7 bases and the V segment lost 4 bases, leaving 12 bases of the junction unmatched. DNA for the CDR3: TGTGCCAGCAGCCCGACAACAGGGACAGGAACTGAAAAACTGTTTTTT. Its protein product is CASSPTTGTGTEKLFF.

The chain joins TRBV7-3 to TRBJ1-1; perhaps TRBD1 as D (5 bases). Trimming left V 4 bases short and J 4 bases short, with 10 bases between. The CDR3 is made up of 13 amino acids. Germline CDR1 and CDR2: SGHTA and FQGTGA. CDR3 loop: CASSSSGGTEAFF. The CDR3 DNA is TGTGCCAGCAGCTCTTCCGGGGGCACTGAAGCTTTCTTT.

This chain joins TRBV5-1 and TRBJ2-1; 7 positions match TRBD1. The CDR3 extends over 14 amino acids. Per germline, CDR1 SGHRS and CDR2 YFSETQ. J lost 3 bases, V lost 2 bases, and 2 bases had no gene match. For the CDR3, the DNA is TGCGCCAGCAGCTTTTGGGACAGCTACAATGAGCAGTTCTTC. This encodes CASSFWDSYNEQFF.

DNA for the CDR3: TGCGCCAGCAGCTTGGACAGTCTGAACTATGGCTACACCTTC. This sequence encodes CASSLDSLNYGYTF. V gene TRBV5-1 combines with J gene TRBJ1-2; D remains unclear. This CDR3 contains 14 residues. V was pared by 0 bases and J by 2 bases, with 8 bases between. Germline CDR1 SGHRS, CDR2 YFSETQ.

The genes are TRBV10-3 and TRBJ2-1; 7 bases line up with TRBD1. The CDR3 length is 17 residues. Germline CDR1 ENHRY, CDR2 SYGVKD. Unmatched junction bases numbered 12, after V lost 3 bases and J lost 4 bases. CDR3 DNA sequence: TGTGCCATCAGTGACCCTATGACAGGGCAGCTGTACAATGAGCAGTTCTTC. Translating gives CAISDPMTGQLYNEQFF.

The rearrangement joins TRBV19 to TRBJ1-1; 8 bases line up with TRBD1. The CDR3 totals 14 residues. The trim removed 5 bases at V and 1 base at J, leaving 3 bases unmatched. Per germline, CDR1 LNHDA and CDR2 SQIVND (reference sequence). The CDR3 loop is CASSLDRANTEAFF. The CDR3 region has the DNA TGTGCCAGTAGTTTGGACAGGGCGAACACTGAAGCTTTCTTT. The variable domain in full, with the rest retrieved from reference TRBV19 and TRBJ1-1, is DGGITQSPKYLFRKEGQNVTLSCEQNLNHDAMYWYRQDPGQGLRLIYYSQIVNDFQKGDIAEGYSVSREKKESFPLTVTSAQKNPTAFYLCASSLDRANTEAFFGQGTRLTVV.

This CDR3 is CASSEQGGTEAFF. CDR3 in DNA: TGTGCCAGTAGCGAACAGGGGGGAACTGAAGCTTTCTTT. The chain links TRBV19 to TRBJ1-1; 8 bases fit TRBD1. CDR1 LNHDA and CDR2 SQIVND come from the germline V gene (reference sequence). V dropped 6 bases and J dropped 5; count of bases not matched to a gene: 5. CDR3 length equals 13 residues. The full variable domain, completed using reference TRBV19 and TRBJ1-1, is DGGITQSPKYLFRKEGQNVTLSCEQNLNHDAMYWYRQDPGQGLRLIYYSQIVNDFQKGDIAEGYSVSREKKESFPLTVTSAQKNPTAFYLCASSEQGGTEAFFGQGTRLTVV.

This clone was found once. The chain combines TRBV5-1 with TRBJ2-7; 8 bases agree with TRBD1. V was pared by 0 bases and J by 1 base, with 3 bases of the junction left unmatched. This CDR3 is 15 amino acids long. From germline, CDR1 is SGHRS and CDR2 YFSETQ. The CDR3 sequence is CASSLGQGASYEQYF. The CDR3 DNA sequence: TGCGCCAGCAGCTTGGGCCAGGGGGCTTCCTACGAGCAGTACTTC. Full variable domain (remainder filled in from reference TRBV5-1 and TRBJ2-7): KAGVTQTPRYLIKTRGQQVTLSCSPISGHRSVSWYQQTPGQGLQFLFEYFSETQRNKGNFPGRFSGRQFSNSRSEMNVSTLELGDSALYLCASSLGQGASYEQYFGPGTRLTVT.

This chain links TRBV5-1 with TRBJ2-2, with a weak D call TRBD1 (5 bases). The ends were cut back, 2 bases at V and 3 bases at J, with 11 bases in the middle. Germline CDR1 SGHRS, CDR2 YFSETQ. The CDR3 totals 15 residues. The DNA of the CDR3 is TGCGCCAGCAGCTTAGAACCCAGGGACACCGGGGAGCTGTTTTTT. This codes for CASSLEPRDTGELFF.

This clone has only a few counts. The rearrangement links TRBV11-2 to TRBJ2-1, with 12 bases lining up with TRBD2. Per germline, CDR1 SGHAT and CDR2 FQNNGV. The CDR3 contains 19 residues. The ends lost 5 bases at V and 7 bases at J; junction bases unmatched: 18. This chain's CDR3 is CASSPYRTSGEYHINEQFF. CDR3 sequence (DNA): TGTGCCAGCAGCCCTTATAGGACTAGCGGGGAGTATCACATTAATGAGCAGTTCTTC.

The chain couples TRBV15 to TRBJ1-6; 8 bases align to TRBD1. The germline CDR1 and CDR2 sequences are LNHNV and YYDKDF (reference sequence). J lost 8 bases, V lost 7 bases, and 7 bases had no gene match. This CDR3 spans 14 amino acids. The CDR3 spells CATTGQARDSPLHF. CDR3 bases: TGTGCCACCACGGGACAGGCTCGCGATTCACCCCTCCACTTT.

The V call is TRBV3-1 (or the pseudogene TRBV3-2), the J call TRBJ1-1; 9 bases are shared with TRBD1. CDR1 is LGHDT and CDR2 is YNNKEL in the germline V gene (reference sequence). The junction had 7 bases not matched to a gene; V was cut back by 8 bases and J by 0 bases. CDR3 size: 15 residues. This chain's CDR3 is CASRMGDRVNTEAFF. CDR3 sequence (DNA): TGTGCCAGCCGGATGGGGGACAGGGTGAACACTGAAGCTTTCTTT.

This clone was seen only once. The rearrangement joins TRBV5-1 to TRBJ1-1, with 9 bases aligning to TRBD1. J lost 7 bases, V lost 4 bases, and 11 bases had no gene match. The CDR3 spans 15 residues. CDR1 and CDR2 from the germline V gene are SGHRS and YFSETQ. CDR3 region: CASSPTGGARDEAFF. The CDR3 bases are TGCGCCAGCAGCCCTACAGGGGGCGCGCGGGATGAAGCTTTCTTT. The full variable domain, rest sourced from reference TRBV5-1 and TRBJ1-1, is KAGVTQTPRYLIKTRGQQVTLSCSPISGHRSVSWYQQTPGQGLQFLFEYFSETQRNKGNFPGRFSGRQFSNSRSEMNVSTLELGDSALYLCASSPTGGARDEAFFGQGTRLTVV.